This record looks at one TCR beta chain sequence and its context. Its antigen remains unidentified. Per-base quality was not reported, and no clone a single base away is much larger than it. Taken with the paper, the label for treatment or condition translates to: live attenuated yellow fever vaccine strain. PBMCs were isolated from peripheral blood using a standard Ficoll-Paque protocol. Dynabeads CD4 and CD8 positive selection kits were used to isolate the CD4 and CD8 T-cell fractions. RNA was extracted with TriZol from bulk PBMCs, CD4 and CD8 fractions, and dextramer-positive and dextramer-negative fractions. The record originates from a study of T cells after yellow fever vaccination (dated by TCRdb to about 2019). Regarding the study in general: The SMART-Seq v4 Ultra Low Input RNA kit was used to prepare libraries from fractions with low cell numbers. To track T-cell clones before and after primary and booster YFV17D yellow fever vaccination, bulk TCR alpha and beta repertoires were sequenced longitudinally. Two healthy male donors made up the cohort, one aged 18 to 29 years and the other aged 30 to 40 years. Blood was drawn at multiple timepoints before and after primary and secondary immunization, with bulk PBMC replicates and cell subsets isolated.

The CDR3, from cysteine to phenylalanine, totals 13 residues. Only the CDR3 part of the read is kept: 39 bases, read in frame from the first base. The germline V gene provides CDR1 SNHLY and CDR2 FYNNEI. V is reduced by 6 bases and J by 7 bases, leaving a spacing of 12 bases between them. Overall results and qualifications from the work: Computational filtering was required because FACS-sorted repertoires could contain abundant contaminating clonotypes from the bulk population. A small fraction of clonotypes showed up in both the CD4 and CD8 compartments, probably as a result of convergent recombination. Most clones expanded after primary vaccination (almost 98% of CD4 and about 85% of CD8) were re-detected after the booster, suggesting that broad memory maintenance occurred. The secondary T-cell response was found to be weaker but faster than the primary response, with a peak reached on day 5 rather than on day 15. Only a couple of donors were included in the study, so the extent to which the findings can be generalized is limited.

TCR cDNA was made using 5'RACE template switching, a step that added a universal primer site and unique molecular identifiers. Priming for cDNA synthesis came from both the TCR alpha and TCR beta constant segments. Library amplification involved two PCR steps, and the second step added sample barcodes and sequencing adapters. Sequencing of libraries was performed on Illumina HiSeq 2500 (2x100 bp) or NovaSeq (2x150 bp). The study's own analysis went as follows. Demultiplexing of reads and collapsing into UMI consensus sequences were performed with MIGEC, and V(D)J alignment was carried out with MiXCR. Clonotypes responding to the vaccine were identified with edgeR on replicate PBMC samples, with the criteria of FDR below 0.01 and a log2 fold change above 5 up to day 15. Bulk clonotypes were assigned CD4 or CD8 identity according to which sequenced CD4 or CD8 repertoire held them at higher abundance. TCRdb passed the public sequencing reads through fastp at Q25 and MiXCR, retaining productive beta sequences. Each CDR3 protein gets just one entry, which takes the most common genes and DNA from the rows behind it. The V and J calls here are based on TCRdb, not the publication. The sample table shows roughly 74,000 distinct CDR3 sequences, and roughly 6.9% are seen once. Jointly, the top ten make up roughly 33% of the sample.

The sample was CD8+ T cells sorted from PBMCs, taken 5 days after the first yellow fever vaccination. The chain is assembled from TRBV2 and TRBJ1-4, with no confident D gene call. The sequence was obtained from a man aged 18 to 35 who received the YFV17D yellow fever vaccine. The nucleotide sequence reads as follows: TGTGCCAGCAGGGCCGGCGGGATTGAAAAACTGTTTTTT. Its protein reads: CASRAGGIEKLFF.